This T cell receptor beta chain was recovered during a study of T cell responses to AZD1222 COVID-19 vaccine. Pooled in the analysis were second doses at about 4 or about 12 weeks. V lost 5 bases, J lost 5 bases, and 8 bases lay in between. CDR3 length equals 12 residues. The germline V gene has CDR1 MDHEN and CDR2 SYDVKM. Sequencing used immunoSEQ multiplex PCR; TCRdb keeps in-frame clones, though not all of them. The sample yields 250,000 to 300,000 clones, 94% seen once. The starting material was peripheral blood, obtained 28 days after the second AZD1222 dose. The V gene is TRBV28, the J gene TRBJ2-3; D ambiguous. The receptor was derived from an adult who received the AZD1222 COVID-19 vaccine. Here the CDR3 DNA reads TGTGCCAGCAGTCCACAGTTAGATACGCAGTATTTT. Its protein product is CASSPQLDTQYF. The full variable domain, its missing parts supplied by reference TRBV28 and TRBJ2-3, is DVKVTQSSRYLVKRTGEKVFLECVQDMDHENMFWYRQDPGLGLRLIYFSYDVKMKEKGDIPEGYSVSREKKERFSLILESASTNQTSMYLCASSPQLDTQYFGPGTRLTVL.